This T cell receptor (beta chain) was captured by sequencing in a study of OX40 agonist ivuxolimab in advanced cancers. Study overall: Checkpoint inhibitors had been given previously to approximately 41% of patients.

Generated by immunoSEQ multiplex PCR, the TCRdb table keeps only in-frame clones and is missing some. The data show 70,000 to 80,000 clones, about three quarters seen once. The CDR3 sequence is 14 residues long. V was clipped by 1 base and J by 4 bases, with 7 bases between them. The germline V gene encodes CDR1 LNHDA and CDR2 SQIVND (reference sequence). The chain uses TRBV19 and TRBJ2-2; D gene uncertain. Source: CD4+ or CD8+ T cells sorted from blood, taken in a trial of the OX40 agonist ivuxolimab. This TCR was recovered from an adult with an advanced solid tumor such as melanoma, head and neck, liver or kidney cancer. Here the CDR3 DNA reads TGTGCCAGTAGTATAGCCCCGAGCACCGGGGAGCTGTTTTTT. Translated, it gives CASSIAPSTGELFF.